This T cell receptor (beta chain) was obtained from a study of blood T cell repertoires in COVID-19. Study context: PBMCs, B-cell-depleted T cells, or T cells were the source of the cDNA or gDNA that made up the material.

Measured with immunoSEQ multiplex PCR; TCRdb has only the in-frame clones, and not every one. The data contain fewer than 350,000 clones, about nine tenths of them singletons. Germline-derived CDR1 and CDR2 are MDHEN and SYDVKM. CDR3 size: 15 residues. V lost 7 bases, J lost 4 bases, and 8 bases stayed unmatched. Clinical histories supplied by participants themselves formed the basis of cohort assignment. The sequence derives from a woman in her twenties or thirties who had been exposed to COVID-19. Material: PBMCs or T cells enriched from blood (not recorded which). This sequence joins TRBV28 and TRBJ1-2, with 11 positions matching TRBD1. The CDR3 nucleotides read TGTGCCAGCACCCCTGGACAGGGGGCTTCCTATGGCTACACCTTC. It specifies CASTPGQGASYGYTF.